The sequence of this T cell receptor (beta chain) was determined in a study of OX40 agonist ivuxolimab in advanced cancers. Study in general: Ivuxolimab doses were 0.01, 0.1, 0.3, 1.5, 3 or 10 mg/kg every 2 weeks.

TCRdb's table, derived via immunoSEQ multiplex PCR, lists solely in-frame clones and lacks some. The sample lists over 75,000 clones, around nine tenths occurring once. V dropped 0 bases and J dropped 7 bases, with 7 bases sitting between them. The CDR3 sequence is 13 residues long. Germline V lookup: CDR1 SGHTS, CDR2 YDEGEE. V gene TRBV5-8 combines with J gene TRBJ1-4, with D uncertain. Sequencing was performed on CD4+ or CD8+ T cells sorted from blood, taken in a trial of the OX40 agonist ivuxolimab. The origin of this receptor is an adult with an advanced solid tumor such as melanoma, head and neck, liver or kidney cancer. CDR3 coding DNA: TGTGCCAGCAGCTTGGGCAGCTCTGAAAAACTGTTTTTT. Encoded protein: CASSLGSSEKLFF. The full variable domain, rest sourced from reference TRBV5-8 and TRBJ1-4, is EAGVTQSPTHLIKTRGQQATLRCSPISGHTSVYWYQQALGLGLQFLLWYDEGEERNRGNFPPRFSGRQFPNYSSELNVNALELEDSALYLCASSLGSSEKLFFGSGTQLSVL.